These 17 T cell receptor beta chains were sequenced from one sample in a study of CD8 T cells in ankylosing spondylitis. From the 5' RACE reads, TCRdb called clonotypes with MiXCR, one entry per CDR3 protein. The data hold roughly 200,000 distinct CDR3 sequences, with about a quarter observed a single time. Sequenced sample: blood, either unsorted or a sorted T cell fraction (not recorded which). These receptors were taken from a male donor with ankylosing spondylitis or in good health (not recorded which).

This clonotype was seen more than once but under ten times. The CDR3 here is CSARDNPYEQYF. As DNA, the CDR3 is TGCAGCGCCAGGGACAACCCCTACGAGCAGTACTTC. This sequence joins TRBV29-1 and TRBJ2-7, with D perhaps TRBD1 (6 bases). The CDR3 runs to 12 residues. Per germline, CDR1 SQVTM and CDR2 ANQGSEA. V dropped 7 bases and J dropped 2 bases, with 12 bases sitting between them.

This clonotype has a count of ten or more. V and J are TRBV2 and TRBJ2-3; D call uncertain. Between the trimmed V and J ends, which lost 6 bases and 2 bases, there was a span of 9 bases. The germline V gene has CDR1 SNHLY and CDR2 FYNNEI. This CDR3 is 13 amino acids long. The CDR3 sequence is CASSAWATDTQYF. In DNA, the CDR3 is TGTGCCAGCAGCGCCTGGGCCACAGATACGCAGTATTTT.

This clonotype was observed a few times. The V and J genes are TRBV20-1 and TRBJ2-3; D gene uncertain. V dropped 4 bases and J dropped 6 bases, with 11 bases sitting between them. Germline V gene lookup returns CDR1 DFQATT and CDR2 SNEGSKA (reference sequence). This CDR3 contains 12 residues. CDR3 bases: TGCAGTGCTACGTACCCAGGTGATACGCAGTATTTT. Encoded protein: CSATYPGDTQYF.

CDR3 nucleotides: TGTGCCAGCAGCTTAGGCGGACTAGCGGGAGAGCAGTTCTTC. It yields the protein CASSLGGLAGEQFF. The gene calls are TRBV7-3 and TRBJ2-1, with 12 nucleotides matching TRBD2. The CDR3 runs to 14 residues. V was clipped by 2 bases and J by 10 bases; unmatched bases: 3. The germline V gene has CDR1 SGHTA and CDR2 FQGTGA. Full variable domain (remainder filled in from reference TRBV7-3 and TRBJ2-1): GAGVSQTPSNKVTEKGKYVELRCDPISGHTALYWYRQSLGQGPEFLIYFQGTGAADDSGLPNDRFFAVRPEGSVSTLKIQRTERGDSAVYLCASSLGGLAGEQFFGPGTRLTVL.

This clonotype was picked up many times. This chain joins TRBV7-3 and TRBJ2-2; 10 positions match TRBD2. CDR1 is SGHTA, CDR2 FQGTGA, per germline. This CDR3 comprises 13 residues. Unmatched junction bases numbered 4, after V lost 11 bases and J lost 4 bases. Here the CDR3 DNA reads TGTGCCTCGGCTAGCGGGAGCACCGGGGAGCTGTTTTTT. This sequence encodes CASASGSTGELFF.

This clonotype appeared many times. The chain employs TRBV9 and TRBJ2-7; 7 bases line up with TRBD2. The CDR3 runs 15 residues. CDR1 and CDR2 from the germline V gene are SGDLS and YYNGEE. V shed 4 bases, J shed 7 bases, and the junction held 14 bases outside the gene matches. The CDR3 DNA sequence: TGTGCCAGCAGCCCCGGAGGCCCCTTACTAGCGGAGCAGTACTTC. This gives the protein CASSPGGPLLAEQYF. The variable domain in full, with the rest retrieved from reference TRBV9 and TRBJ2-7, is DSGVTQTPKHLITATGQRVTLRCSPRSGDLSVYWYQQSLDQGLQFLIQYYNGEERAKGNILERFSAQQFPDLHSELNLSSLELGDSALYFCASSPGGPLLAEQYFGPGTRLTVT.

The V gene is TRBV20-1, the J gene TRBJ2-3; no clear D gene. The germline V gene encodes CDR1 DFQATT and CDR2 SNEGSKA (reference sequence). CDR3 size: 14 residues. Trimming took off 2 bases at V and 1 base at J, with 10 bases between the two ends. The CDR3 spells CSARWPSGTDTQYF. The CDR3 nucleotides read TGCAGTGCTAGATGGCCGTCCGGCACAGATACGCAGTATTTT.

This clonotype has a count of ten or more. The chain carries TRBV4-2 and TRBJ2-3, with D unclear. V lost 0 bases and J lost 5, with 12 bases in between. Looked up from germline, CDR1 is LGHNA and CDR2 is YNFKEQ. CDR3 length equals 15 residues. The CDR3 nucleotides are TGTGCCAGCAGCCAAGATGGTGCCAATGGAGATACGCAGTATTTT. Its translation: CASSQDGANGDTQYF.

Comments on this clonotype: One end of the junction fails to match germline, which may point to a read error. The chain links TRBV12-3 or TRBV12-4 to TRBJ2-1; 14 bases line up with TRBD2. This CDR3 region has 18 residues. In DNA form, the CDR3 reads TGTACCAGCAGTTTAGGGGGGACTAGCGGGGGAAAGTACAATGAGCAGTTCTTC. It codes for CTSSLGGTSGGKYNEQFF.

This clonotype has only a few counts. The chain is built from TRBV20-1 and TRBJ2-4; 9 positions match TRBD2. The CDR3 extends over 16 amino acids. Germline CDR1 is DFQATT and CDR2 is SNEGSKA (reference sequence). Trimming at V came to 3 bases and at J to 3 bases, leaving 9 bases not matched to a gene. CDR3 DNA sequence: TGCAGTGCTAGGAGGGTGAGACTAGCGGACAAAAACATTCAGTACTTC. As protein: CSARRVRLADKNIQYF.

J is TRBJ2-5 and V is TRBV2; a weak D match, TRBD2 (6 bases). The germline CDR1 and CDR2 sequences are SNHLY and FYNNEI. This CDR3 has 12 amino acids. V lost 10 bases and J lost 5, with 14 bases in between. CDR3 nucleotides: TGTGCCAAGACGACTAGAGGCGAGACCCAGTACTTC. This codes for CAKTTRGETQYF.

V and J are TRBV20-1 and TRBJ2-1; tentative D call: TRBD2 (5 bases). Germline V CDR1 and CDR2: DFQATT, SNEGSKA (reference sequence). This CDR3 contains 12 residues. Trimming took off 5 bases at V and 4 bases at J, with 9 bases between the two ends. The CDR3 nucleotides are TGCAGTGCTCCGGACTTATACAATGAGCAGTTCTTC. Amino acid sequence: CSAPDLYNEQFF.

In this sample, this clonotype turned up many times. The chain is built from TRBV12-3 or TRBV12-4 and TRBJ2-7; D possibly corresponds to TRBD2 (5 bases). This CDR3 contains 14 residues. V lost 5 bases to trimming and J lost 2 bases, with 13 bases between them. As DNA, the CDR3 is TGTGCCAGCAGTCCACCGGGATCCACCTACGAGCAGTACTTC. Amino acids: CASSPPGSTYEQYF.

This sequence joins TRBV4-2 and TRBJ2-5; the D is unclear. From germline, CDR1 is LGHNA and CDR2 YNFKEQ. The CDR3 runs 16 residues. Trimming removed 9 bases from V and 0 bases from J, with 20 bases in between. This CDR3 is CARGPRLRGYQETQYF. CDR3 nucleotide sequence: TGTGCCAGGGGCCCCCGGCTCCGCGGATACCAAGAGACCCAGTACTTC.

In this sample, this clonotype turned up many times. The gene calls are TRBV14 and TRBJ1-4; D is uncertain. The CDR3 is made up of 13 amino acids. Between the trimmed V and J ends, which lost 4 bases and 8 bases, there was a span of 11 bases. Germline CDR1 and CDR2: SGHDN and FVKESK. The CDR3 coding sequence is TGTGCCAGCAGCCGAGCCGGTCGGGAAAAACTGTTTTTT. Translated, it gives CASSRAGREKLFF. Drawing the rest from reference TRBV14 and TRBJ1-4, the complete variable domain is EAGVTQFPSHSVIEKGQTVTLRCDPISGHDNLYWYRRVMGKEIKFLLHFVKESKQDESGMPNNRFLAERTGGTYSTLKVQPAELEDSGVYFCASSRAGREKLFFGSGTQLSVL.

The chain uses TRBV20-1 and TRBJ2-1; 8 nucleotides agree with TRBD2. Germline V CDR1 and CDR2: DFQATT, SNEGSKA (reference sequence). This CDR3 contains 15 residues. V shed 5 bases and J 5 bases; nucleotides not matched to a gene: 11. CDR3: CSAEELSGRHNEQFF. For the CDR3, the DNA is TGCAGTGCTGAAGAACTGAGCGGGAGACACAATGAGCAGTTCTTC.

V is TRBV25-1 and J is TRBJ1-1; no clear D. Germline-derived CDR1 and CDR2 are MGHDK and SYGVNS. The CDR3 consists of 15 residues. V lost 3 bases and J 4 bases, leaving 15 bases between the germline ends. CDR3 in amino acids: CASSETSWGGTEAFF. CDR3 bases: TGTGCCAGCAGTGAGACCTCCTGGGGTGGCACTGAAGCTTTCTTT.